Shown below are 19 T cell receptor beta chains from a single sample sequenced in a study of early T cells in non-severe SARS-CoV-2 infection. TCRdb called the 5' RACE reads again in MiXCR, with one record for every CDR3 protein. In the table there are around 64,000 distinct CDR3 sequences, 10% to 12% of which are singletons. Sample: whole blood, taken at baseline. The receptors here all came from an adult who was a healthcare worker with PCR-confirmed SARS-CoV-2 infection or an uninfected control (not recorded which).

This clonotype was detected only a few times. This chain uses TRBV11-2 with TRBJ2-1, with unresolved D. Trimming removed 0 bases at V and 0 bases at J, with 9 bases between. Germline CDR1 SGHAT, CDR2 FQNNGV. The CDR3 contains 16 residues. The DNA of the CDR3 is TGTGCCAGCAGCTTAGACGGGTTTAGCTCCTACAATGAGCAGTTCTTC. Translating gives CASSLDGFSSYNEQFF.

The table lists this clonotype with a few counts. The chain combines TRBV7-9 with TRBJ1-4; tentatively, D is TRBD1 (6 bases). CDR1 and CDR2 (germline): SEHNR, FQNEAQ (reference sequence). The CDR3 has 16 amino acids. V lost 2 bases, J lost 8 bases, and 18 bases lay in between. Written as DNA, the CDR3 is TGTGCCAGCAGCTTATCTCCCAGGGGCATCGGCGAAAAACTGTTTTTT. It encodes CASSLSPRGIGEKLFF.

This clonotype was observed at least ten times. This chain uses TRBV20-1 with TRBJ1-1; 7 bases fit TRBD1. This CDR3 is 15 amino acids long. Germline V gene sequence: CDR1 DFQATT, CDR2 SNEGSKA (reference sequence). V shed 0 bases and J 0 bases; nucleotides not matched to a gene: 4. CDR3 nucleotides: TGCAGTGCTAGAGACCGACAGGGAATGAACACTGAAGCTTTCTTT. It translates to CSARDRQGMNTEAFF.

This clonotype was picked up a small number of times. This sequence joins TRBV29-1 and TRBJ2-4, with D perhaps TRBD1 (6 bases). The CDR3 is 14 amino acids. The V gene's germline CDR1 is SQVTM and CDR2 ANQGSEA. Between the trimmed V and J ends, which lost 1 base and 9 bases, there was a span of 16 bases. CDR3 DNA: TGCAGCGTTGAAGTGGGGGCGTTCCGGGGCATTCAGTACTTC. As protein: CSVEVGAFRGIQYF. Supplemented by reference TRBV29-1 and TRBJ2-4, the full variable domain reads SAVISQKPSRDICQRGTSLTIQCQVDSQVTMMFWYRQQPGQSLTLIATANQGSEATYESGFVIDKFPISRPNLTFSTLTVSNMSPEDSSIYLCSVEVGAFRGIQYFGAGTRLSVL.

The gene calls are TRBV2 and TRBJ1-5; D uncertain. The V and J ends lost 7 bases and 4 bases respectively, with 11 bases between them. This CDR3 has 13 residues. In germline, CDR1 is SNHLY, CDR2 FYNNEI. The CDR3 protein is CASNHEGNQPQHF. In DNA form, the CDR3 reads TGTGCCAGCAATCATGAGGGAAATCAGCCCCAGCATTTT. The variable domain in full, with the rest retrieved from reference TRBV2 and TRBJ1-5, is EPEVTQTPSHQVTQMGQEVILRCVPISNHLYFYWYRQILGQKVEFLVSFYNNEISEKSEIFDDQFSVERPDGSNFTLKIRSTKLEDSAMYFCASNHEGNQPQHFGDGTRLSIL.

This chain links TRBV5-1 with TRBJ1-1, with D possibly being TRBD1 (5 bases). Germline CDR1 SGHRS, CDR2 YFSETQ. The CDR3 runs to 16 residues. Deletions cut 1 base from V and 6 bases from J, with 19 bases between. The CDR3 DNA reads as TGCGCCAGCAGCTTGTGGGGCAGGGCCGTCCCCCCTGAAGCTTTCTTT. This translates into CASSLWGRAVPPEAFF.

V is TRBV20-1 and J is TRBJ2-5; no reliable D call. Trimming took 5 bases from V and 4 from J, leaving 8 bases between them. Germline V gene sequence: CDR1 DFQATT, CDR2 SNEGSKA (reference sequence). The CDR3 has 11 residues. This chain's CDR3 is CSALGGETQYF. CDR3 coding DNA: TGCAGTGCTTTGGGCGGAGAGACCCAGTACTTC.

This clonotype was seen ten or more times. The V gene is TRBV6-4, the J gene TRBJ1-2; 9 positions match TRBD1. The germline CDR1 and CDR2 sequences are MRHNA and SNTAGT. Trimming took 5 bases from V and 7 from J; bases not matched to a gene: 11. The CDR3 loop spans 15 amino acids. The CDR3 region is CASSPSPGTGSGYTF. For the CDR3, the DNA is TGTGCCAGCAGTCCCTCACCCGGGACAGGGTCTGGCTACACCTTC.

This clonotype was picked up a small number of times. It is likely a read error, because the conserved phenylalanine at the end of the CDR3 is missing. The DNA is omitted, as the CDR3 cannot be located on it reliably, and the CDR3 follows TCRdb's listing. The genes are TRBV23-1 and TRBJ2-1. TRBV23-1 is sorted into the ORF group, with uncertain function. A total of 8 residues make up the CDR3, ends included. This CDR3 is CASRTYSR.

This clonotype was seen repeatedly, ten times or more. The chain has TRBV11-3 and TRBJ2-7; D remains ambiguous. Germline V CDR1 and CDR2: SGHNT, YENEEA. Trimming removed 4 bases at V and 3 bases at J, with 13 bases between. The CDR3 consists of 14 residues. The CDR3, as DNA: TGTGCCAGCAGCTCGGGCCCACAAAGCTACGAGCAGTACTTC. Translated, it gives CASSSGPQSYEQYF.

The sample holds a few counts of this clonotype. J is TRBJ1-1 and V is TRBV20-1; tentative D call: TRBD1 (5 bases). CDR1 and CDR2 (germline): DFQATT, SNEGSKA (reference sequence). The CDR3 totals 14 residues. V dropped 0 bases and J dropped 3 bases, with 11 bases sitting between them. CDR3 sequence: CSARDQLGHTEAFF. CDR3 coding DNA: TGCAGTGCTAGAGATCAGCTGGGACACACTGAAGCTTTCTTT.

The chain joins TRBV30 to TRBJ2-5; TRBD1 aligns across 9 bases. V was pared by 5 bases and J by 5 bases, with 9 bases of the junction left unmatched. This CDR3 has 14 residues. CDR1 and CDR2 from the germline V gene are GTSNPN and SVGIG (reference sequence). The CDR3 reads CAWDITGGRETQYF. The CDR3 DNA is TGTGCCTGGGATATTACAGGGGGCCGGGAGACCCAGTACTTC.

This chain joins TRBV24-1 and TRBJ1-1, with D hard to call. V was trimmed by 3 bases and J by 3 bases, leaving 7 bases between them. Per the germline V gene, CDR1 is KGHDR and CDR2 is SFDVKD. The CDR3 extends over 13 amino acids. CDR3 nucleotides: TGTGCCACCAGTGATAGTGTGGACACTGAAGCTTTCTTT. Its protein product is CATSDSVDTEAFF.

Here the CDR3 DNA reads TGCGCCAGCAGCCAAGTCAGCGGGAGGGCGCTTGGAGAGACCCAGTACTTC. Translated: CASSQVSGRALGETQYF. The chain uses TRBV4-1 and TRBJ2-5; 10 bases map to TRBD2. CDR1 is MGHRA, CDR2 YSYEKL, per germline. The CDR3 length is 17 residues. J was trimmed by 4 bases and V by 1 base; bases with no gene match: 9.

There are many counts of this clonotype. The chain recombines TRBV7-2 with TRBJ1-1, with D tentatively TRBD1 (5 bases). V lost 8 bases, J lost 4 bases, and 17 bases lay in between. Germline V gives CDR1 SGHTA, CDR2 FQGNSA. The CDR3 totals 14 residues. The CDR3 DNA sequence: TGTGCCAGCGGCCTGCTGAGGGGAGGCACTGAAGCTTTCTTT. Encoded protein: CASGLLRGGTEAFF. The full variable domain, rest sourced from reference TRBV7-2 and TRBJ1-1, is GAGVSQSPSNKVTEKGKDVELRCDPISGHTALYWYRQSLGQGLEFLIYFQGNSAPDKSGLPSDRFSAERTGGSVSTLTIQRTQQEDSAVYLCASGLLRGGTEAFFGQGTRLTVV.

The CDR3 region has the DNA TGTGCCAGCAGCTTAGACAGGGGCGGCGGGGAGCTGTTTTTT. Translating it yields CASSLDRGGGELFF. This chain connects TRBV7-2 to TRBJ2-2; 7 bases are shared with TRBD1. The V gene's germline CDR1 is SGHTA and CDR2 FQGNSA. This CDR3 spans 14 amino acids. The V and J ends lost 1 base and 7 bases, in that order; junction bases with no gene match: 3.

This clonotype appeared a few times. The V call is TRBV2, the J call TRBJ2-1; perhaps TRBD1 as D (7 bases). This CDR3 region has 12 residues. The germline V and J ends were trimmed by 11 bases and 9 bases, with 17 bases remaining between them. Germline CDR1 reads SNHLY; CDR2 reads FYNNEI. CDR3 nucleotide sequence: TGTGCCGGGCGGGACAGTAGAGTTGAGCAGTTCTTC. Residues: CAGRDSRVEQFF.

This clonotype was observed a handful of times. The rearrangement uses TRBV18 and TRBJ1-6; TRBD1 agrees at 7 bases. In germline, CDR1 is KGHSH, CDR2 LQKENI. The V and J ends lost 1 base and 5 bases, in that order; junction bases with no gene match: 5. CDR3 size: 16 residues. The CDR3 here is CASSPLGTGDNSPLHF. The CDR3 DNA sequence: TGTGCCAGCTCACCACTTGGTACAGGGGATAATTCACCCCTCCACTTT.

This chain connects TRBV28 to TRBJ2-4; 8 bases are shared with TRBD1. The CDR3 has 13 amino acids. Unmatched junction bases numbered 10, after V lost 9 bases and J lost 9 bases. Looked up from germline, CDR1 is MDHEN and CDR2 is SYDVKM. CDR3: CASRLQGAGIQYF. Here the CDR3 DNA reads TGTGCCAGTCGACTCCAGGGGGCTGGCATTCAGTACTTC.